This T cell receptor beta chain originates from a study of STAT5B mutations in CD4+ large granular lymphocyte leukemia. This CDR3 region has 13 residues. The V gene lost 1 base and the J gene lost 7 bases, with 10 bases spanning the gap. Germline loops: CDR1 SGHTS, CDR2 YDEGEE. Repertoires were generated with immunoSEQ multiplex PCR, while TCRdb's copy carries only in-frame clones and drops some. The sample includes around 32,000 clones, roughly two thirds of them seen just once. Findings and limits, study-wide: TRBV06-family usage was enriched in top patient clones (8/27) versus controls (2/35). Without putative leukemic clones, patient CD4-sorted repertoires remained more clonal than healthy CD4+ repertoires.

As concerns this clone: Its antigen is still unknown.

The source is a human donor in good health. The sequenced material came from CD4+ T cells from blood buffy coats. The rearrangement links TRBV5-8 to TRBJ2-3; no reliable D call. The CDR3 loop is CASSLKRGNTQYF. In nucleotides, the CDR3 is TGTGCCAGCAGCTTGAAACGCGGAAATACGCAGTATTTT.